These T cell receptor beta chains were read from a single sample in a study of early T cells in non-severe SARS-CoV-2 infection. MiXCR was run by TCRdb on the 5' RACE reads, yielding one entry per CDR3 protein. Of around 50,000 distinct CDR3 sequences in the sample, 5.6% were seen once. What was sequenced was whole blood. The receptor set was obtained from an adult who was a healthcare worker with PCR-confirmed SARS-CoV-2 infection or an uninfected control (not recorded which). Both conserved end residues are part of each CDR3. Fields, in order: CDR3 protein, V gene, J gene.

cdr3_aa: CASSSDRPIYF
v_call: TRBV7-2
j_call: TRBJ1-2

cdr3_aa: CASSPLAGKVEQYF
v_call: TRBV5-1
j_call: TRBJ2-7

cdr3_aa: CASTGVAGENEQFF
v_call: TRBV6-5
j_call: TRBJ2-1

cdr3_aa: CASSPGPSGLQYF
v_call: TRBV7-2
j_call: TRBJ2-7

cdr3_aa: CASSLRTGGYEQYF
v_call: TRBV2
j_call: TRBJ2-7

cdr3_aa: CSVETGTGWAGEQYF
v_call: TRBV29-1
j_call: TRBJ2-7

cdr3_aa: CASSQDTAPRYEQYF
v_call: TRBV4-2
j_call: TRBJ2-7

cdr3_aa: CSAPSGTSRYNEQFF
v_call: TRBV20-1
j_call: TRBJ2-1

cdr3_aa: CASSIAPDTGELFF
v_call: TRBV19
j_call: TRBJ2-2

cdr3_aa: CASRSRLDRGRLNTEAFF
v_call: TRBV6-2/TRBV6-3
j_call: TRBJ1-1

cdr3_aa: CSVVRARRDTQYF
v_call: TRBV29-1
j_call: TRBJ2-3

cdr3_aa: CASSQGHEQFF
v_call: TRBV3-1
j_call: TRBJ2-1

cdr3_aa: CASLAGMPYNEQFF
v_call: TRBV12-3/TRBV12-4
j_call: TRBJ2-1

cdr3_aa: CASSPLPGLAGGGEQYF
v_call: TRBV18
j_call: TRBJ2-7

cdr3_aa: CASSLAGQRPSGVIAGELFF
v_call: TRBV5-1
j_call: TRBJ2-2

cdr3_aa: CASSHTTGIDYGYTF
v_call: TRBV3-1
j_call: TRBJ1-2

cdr3_aa: CASSRSGGSGYEQYF
v_call: TRBV7-2
j_call: TRBJ2-7

cdr3_aa: CASRVRGARSYEQYF
v_call: TRBV27
j_call: TRBJ2-7

cdr3_aa: CASSGTSGAYNEQFF
v_call: TRBV10-3
j_call: TRBJ2-1

cdr3_aa: CASSLVASGEYNEQFF
v_call: TRBV5-1
j_call: TRBJ2-1

cdr3_aa: CASSAGTAKNIQYF
v_call: TRBV12-3/TRBV12-4
j_call: TRBJ2-4

cdr3_aa: CASSLPAGRTAYEQYF
v_call: TRBV7-6
j_call: TRBJ2-7

cdr3_aa: CASLAGPPSYNEQFF
v_call: TRBV5-1
j_call: TRBJ2-1

cdr3_aa: CASSLAIIRGWDTEAFF
v_call: TRBV12-3/TRBV12-4
j_call: TRBJ1-1

cdr3_aa: CASSQALNTGELFF
v_call: TRBV14
j_call: TRBJ2-2

cdr3_aa: CASSHGGINEKLFF
v_call: TRBV18
j_call: TRBJ1-4

cdr3_aa: CSARGRAGGMDTQYF
v_call: TRBV20-1
j_call: TRBJ2-3

cdr3_aa: CAWMGGETQYF
v_call: TRBV30
j_call: TRBJ2-5

cdr3_aa: CASSFRDNTYF
v_call: TRBV11-1
j_call: TRBJ2-7

cdr3_aa: CASSLGVGEAFF
v_call: TRBV7-9
j_call: TRBJ1-1

cdr3_aa: CASSLQDIRETQYF
v_call: TRBV12-3/TRBV12-4
j_call: TRBJ2-5

cdr3_aa: CASRPFPDRAYEQYF
v_call: TRBV6-5
j_call: TRBJ2-7

cdr3_aa: CASSGSAKNIQYF
v_call: TRBV12-3/TRBV12-4
j_call: TRBJ2-4

cdr3_aa: CSAKTGPYEQYF
v_call: TRBV29-1
j_call: TRBJ2-7

cdr3_aa: CAWARFNTEAFF
v_call: TRBV30
j_call: TRBJ1-1

cdr3_aa: CSVVRTAFQQETQYF
v_call: TRBV29-1
j_call: TRBJ2-5

cdr3_aa: CASSFRSYGYTF
v_call: TRBV12-3/TRBV12-4
j_call: TRBJ1-2

cdr3_aa: CASSSTSGPSYEQYF
v_call: TRBV7-6
j_call: TRBJ2-7

cdr3_aa: CSATRTSGGQETQYF
v_call: TRBV20-1
j_call: TRBJ2-5